The 21 T cell receptor beta chains in this list originate from one sample, sequenced in a study of memory CD4+ T cells and cytomegalovirus serostatus. Method: immunoSEQ multiplex PCR; TCRdb's copy keeps in-frame clones and lacks some. The table records tens of thousands of clones, about 81% of them present only once. Single viable CD3+CD4+CD8-CD45RO+ cells were sorted as the memory CD4+ T cells. Specimen: memory CD4+ T cells from blood. These receptors all come from an adult in good health and CMV-seronegative.

This chain links TRBV30 with TRBJ2-7, with D perhaps matching TRBD2 (5 bases). Trimming took 2 bases from V and 4 from J, leaving 24 bases between them. Germline V lookup: CDR1 GTSNPN, CDR2 SVGIG (reference sequence). This CDR3 comprises 17 residues. This chain's CDR3 is CAWSQKVLGMVQYEQYF. As DNA, the CDR3 is TGTGCCTGGAGTCAAAAAGTCCTCGGGATGGTTCAGTACGAGCAGTACTTC.

The chain uses TRBV5-4 and TRBJ2-1, with TRBD2 matching 12 bases. V was clipped by 4 bases and J by 5 bases; unmatched bases: 7. Germline V lookup: CDR1 SGHNT, CDR2 YYREEE (reference sequence). The CDR3 extends over 16 amino acids. The CDR3 protein is CASSDRTSGADNEQFF. The CDR3 nucleotides are TGTGCCAGCAGCGACCGGACTAGCGGGGCCGACAATGAGCAGTTCTTC. Together with reference TRBV5-4 and TRBJ2-1, the CDR3 gives the full variable domain: ETGVTQSPTHLIKTRGQQVTLRCSSQSGHNTVSWYQQALGQGPQFIFQYYREEENGRGNFPPRFSGLQFPNYSSELNVNALELDDSALYLCASSDRTSGADNEQFFGPGTRLTVL.

J is TRBJ2-5 and V is TRBV6-1; D is unresolved. The CDR3 covers 13 residues. CDR1 is MNHNS, CDR2 SASEGT, per germline. V gave up 6 bases and J gave up 2 bases, with 10 bases separating them. The CDR3 reads CASRNLLQETQYF. The CDR3 nucleotides are TGTGCCAGCAGAAATCTATTACAAGAGACCCAGTACTTC.

The V gene is TRBV20-1, the J gene TRBJ2-1, with no clear D. The CDR3 is made up of 11 amino acids. V dropped 4 bases and J dropped 8 bases, with 9 bases sitting between them. CDR1 is DFQATT, CDR2 SNEGSKA, per germline (reference sequence). In DNA, the CDR3 is TGCAGTGCTAATCTCCGGGATGAGCAGTTCTTC. This sequence encodes CSANLRDEQFF.

This clone has more than one count but fewer than ten. The gene calls are TRBV7-2 and TRBJ2-7, with D unresolved. The CDR3 consists of 11 residues. Trimming took 5 bases from V and 0 from J, leaving 2 bases between them. Germline V gene sequence: CDR1 SGHTA, CDR2 FQGNSA. As DNA, the CDR3 is TGTGCCAGCAGCCCCTCCTACGAGCAGTACTTC. This sequence encodes CASSPSYEQYF.

This chain joins TRBV5-4 and TRBJ2-6; D tentatively reads TRBD1 or TRBD2 (5 bases each). V was cut by 2 bases and J by 5 bases, with 17 bases left in between. Germline V lookup: CDR1 SGHNT, CDR2 YYREEE (reference sequence). The length of the CDR3 is 17 residues. In DNA form, the CDR3 reads TGTGCCAGCAGCTTACCGGGGCTTGGAGGTCGGGCCAACGTCCTGACTTTC. Its translation: CASSLPGLGGRANVLTF.

This rearrangement joins TRBV7-3 to TRBJ1-2; 10 nucleotides match TRBD1. CDR3 size: 18 residues. Germline V gene lookup returns CDR1 SGHTA and CDR2 FQGTGA. J lost 8 bases, V lost 5 bases, and 20 bases had no gene match. The CDR3 region is CASSPLVGQGVYGEGYTF. CDR3 nucleotide sequence: TGTGCCAGCAGCCCCCTCGTTGGACAGGGGGTATATGGAGAGGGCTACACCTTC.

This chain links TRBV6-5 with TRBJ2-7; TRBD1 matches 10 bases. The CDR3 loop spans 14 amino acids. Germline-derived CDR1 and CDR2 are MNHEY and SVGAGI. V was clipped by 10 bases and J by 4 bases; unmatched bases: 10. CDR3 nucleotides: TGTGCCACAACGCGGGGGACAGGGGCTTACGAGCAGTACTTC. It yields the protein CATTRGTGAYEQYF.

Only a few counts were recorded for this clone. CDR3 protein: CASSQRTGGETQYF. CDR3 in DNA: TGTGCCAGCAGCCAACGGACGGGCGGGGAGACCCAGTACTTC. This chain connects TRBV4-2 to TRBJ2-5; possibly TRBD2 for D (5 bases). The CDR3 length is 14 residues. Trimming pared 2 bases from V and 5 bases from J, leaving 12 bases between. Germline V gene data show CDR1 as LGHNA and CDR2 as YNFKEQ.

The DNA for the CDR3 is TGCGCCAGCAGCGAAGCGATGAACACTGAAGCTTTCTTT. It codes for CASSEAMNTEAFF. This sequence joins TRBV10-1 and TRBJ1-1; D gene unclear. Germline V gene data show CDR1 as WNHNN and CDR2 as SYGVQD (reference sequence). V was clipped by 6 bases and J by 0 bases, with 8 bases between them. The CDR3 loop spans 13 amino acids.

The chain recombines TRBV2 with TRBJ1-1; 7 bases line up with TRBD1. The CDR3 runs to 14 residues. Looked up from germline, CDR1 is SNHLY and CDR2 is FYNNEI. Trimming took 7 bases from V and 0 from J; bases not matched to a gene: 5. The CDR3 is CASTNRGMNTEAFF. The CDR3 region has the DNA TGTGCCAGCACTAACAGGGGAATGAACACTGAAGCTTTCTTT.

This chain joins TRBV9 and TRBJ2-1; perhaps TRBD2 as D (6 bases). The CDR3 runs 16 residues. V shed 1 base and J shed 6 bases, with 17 bases lying between them. The germline V gene encodes CDR1 SGDLS and CDR2 YYNGEE. The DNA of the CDR3 is TGTGCCAGCAGCGTATACGCGGGAATAACGGGCAATGAGCAGTTCTTC. It translates to CASSVYAGITGNEQFF.

This clone occurred once. The rearrangement joins TRBV11-1 to TRBJ1-5; possible D gene TRBD1, 5 bases. This CDR3 is built from 14 residues. Trimming left V 5 bases short and J 5 bases short, with 13 bases between. The germline V gene encodes CDR1 SGHAT and CDR2 FQDESV (reference sequence). CDR3 in DNA: TGTGCCAGCAGCCTGACAGCCCAAGATCAGCCCCAGCATTTT. The encoded protein is CASSLTAQDQPQHF. Filled out from reference TRBV11-1 and TRBJ1-5, the complete variable domain reads EAEVAQSPRYKITEKSQAVAFWCDPISGHATLYWYRQILGQGPELLVQFQDESVVDDSQLPKDRFSAERLKGVDSTLKIQPAELGDSAMYLCASSLTAQDQPQHFGDGTRLSIL.

This chain uses TRBV29-1 with TRBJ2-7, with 11 bases that match TRBD2. Germline lookup yields CDR1 SQVTM and CDR2 ANQGSEA. V lost 7 bases and J lost 2; bases outside the gene matches: 7. This CDR3 is built from 14 residues. The CDR3 protein is CSGSTSGTTYEQYF. The CDR3 nucleotides are TGCAGCGGGTCGACTAGCGGGACAACCTACGAGCAGTACTTC.

In DNA form, the CDR3 reads TGCAGCGTTCGGACTAGCGGGAGTTTAGATACGCAGTATTTT. It yields the protein CSVRTSGSLDTQYF. The genes are TRBV29-1 and TRBJ2-3; 13 bases line up with TRBD2. This CDR3 spans 14 amino acids. V shed 5 bases, J shed 5 bases, and the junction held 4 bases outside the gene matches. Per the germline V gene, CDR1 is SQVTM and CDR2 is ANQGSEA.

The chain recombines TRBV25-1 with TRBJ1-5; D not resolved. The germline V gene has CDR1 MGHDK and CDR2 SYGVNS. This CDR3 has 16 amino acids. V was shortened by 2 bases and J by 2 bases, with 13 bases between the two germline ends. Here the CDR3 DNA reads TGTGCCAGCAGTGAAAAGTGGCTTTGGGGCAATCAGCCCCAGCATTTT. Residues: CASSEKWLWGNQPQHF.

The chain has TRBV2 and TRBJ2-1, with 9 bases that match TRBD2. This CDR3 is 14 amino acids long. V trimming: 4 bases; J trimming: 8 bases; junction bases outside the gene matches: 6. The germline gives CDR1 SNHLY, CDR2 FYNNEI. CDR3 sequence (DNA): TGTGCCAGCAGTGTGGGACTAGCTTCAGATGAGCAGTTCTTC. Translating gives CASSVGLASDEQFF.

The V gene is TRBV7-2, the J gene TRBJ2-3; 10 nucleotides agree with TRBD1. With V trimmed by 7 bases and J by 5 bases, 9 bases remained unmatched. The CDR3 is 15 residues long. Germline V gene lookup returns CDR1 SGHTA and CDR2 FQGNSA. Here the CDR3 reads CASTLRQGALDTQYF. CDR3 bases: TGTGCCAGCACCCTAAGACAGGGGGCCCTAGATACGCAGTATTTT.

The chain employs TRBV5-5 and TRBJ2-7, with TRBD1 matching over 9 bases. The V gene end was trimmed by 3 bases and the J gene end by 7 bases; junction bases not matched to a gene: 8. This CDR3 contains 14 residues. Germline values: CDR1 SGHKS, CDR2 YYEKEE (reference sequence). The CDR3: CASSSGTGIEEQYF. DNA for the CDR3: TGTGCCAGCAGCTCCGGGACAGGGATTGAGGAGCAGTACTTC.

V is TRBV19 and J is TRBJ2-5; TRBD1 or TRBD2 may be the D gene (5 bases each). V gave up 6 bases and J gave up 5 bases, with 13 bases separating them. The CDR3 is 13 residues long. Germline lookup yields CDR1 LNHDA and CDR2 SQIVND (reference sequence). The CDR3 nucleotides are TGTGCCAGTAGCCGAGGGGTATCGGAGACCCAGTACTTC. Protein sequence: CASSRGVSETQYF. Using reference TRBV19 and TRBJ2-5 for the parts outside the CDR3, the full variable domain is DGGITQSPKYLFRKEGQNVTLSCEQNLNHDAMYWYRQDPGQGLRLIYYSQIVNDFQKGDIAEGYSVSREKKESFPLTVTSAQKNPTAFYLCASSRGVSETQYFGPGTRLLVL.

The gene calls are TRBV11-2 and TRBJ2-2; tentative D call: TRBD2 (6 bases). V lost 4 bases, J lost 1 base, and 13 bases lay in between. The germline V gene encodes CDR1 SGHAT and CDR2 FQNNGV. This CDR3 has 16 residues. CDR3 bases: TGTGCCAGCAGCTCTGGAGGGGCAGTGAACACCGGGGAGCTGTTTTTT. It is translated as CASSSGGAVNTGELFF.